This TCR beta chain was recovered during a study of blood T cell repertoires in COVID-19. About the research overall: The cDNA or gDNA used as material had been derived from T cells, B-cell-depleted T cells, or PBMCs.

Assay: immunoSEQ multiplex PCR; the TCRdb copy retains only in-frame clones and omits some. The table shows roughly 200,000 clones, with around 80% occurring only once. Per germline, CDR1 MGHDK and CDR2 SYGVNS. The CDR3 sequence is 16 residues long. V trimming: 8 bases; J trimming: 1 base; junction bases outside the gene matches: 2. This chain uses TRBV25-1 with TRBJ2-6; TRBD2 matches at 13 bases. The sample comprised peripheral blood. This TCR was sampled from a man aged 55 to 70 with acute or convalescent COVID-19. The CDR3: CASGGLAGSGANVLTF. The CDR3 DNA follows: TGTGCCAGCGGGGGACTAGCGGGGTCTGGGGCCAACGTCCTGACTTTC.